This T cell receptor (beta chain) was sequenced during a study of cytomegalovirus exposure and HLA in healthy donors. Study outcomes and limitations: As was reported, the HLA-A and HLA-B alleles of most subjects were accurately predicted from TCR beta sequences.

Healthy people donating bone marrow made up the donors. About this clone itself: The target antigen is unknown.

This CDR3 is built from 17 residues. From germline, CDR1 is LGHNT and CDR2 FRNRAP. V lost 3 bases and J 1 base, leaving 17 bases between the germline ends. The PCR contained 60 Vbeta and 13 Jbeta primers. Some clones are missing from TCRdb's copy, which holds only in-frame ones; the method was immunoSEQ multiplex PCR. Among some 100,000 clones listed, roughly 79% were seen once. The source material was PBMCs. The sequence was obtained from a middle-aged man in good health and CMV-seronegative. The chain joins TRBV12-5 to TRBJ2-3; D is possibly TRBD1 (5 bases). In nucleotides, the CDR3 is TGTGCTAGTGGTTTCCCCCGGCAGGGAAGTCGCACAGATACGCAGTATTTT. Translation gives CASGFPRQGSRTDTQYF.